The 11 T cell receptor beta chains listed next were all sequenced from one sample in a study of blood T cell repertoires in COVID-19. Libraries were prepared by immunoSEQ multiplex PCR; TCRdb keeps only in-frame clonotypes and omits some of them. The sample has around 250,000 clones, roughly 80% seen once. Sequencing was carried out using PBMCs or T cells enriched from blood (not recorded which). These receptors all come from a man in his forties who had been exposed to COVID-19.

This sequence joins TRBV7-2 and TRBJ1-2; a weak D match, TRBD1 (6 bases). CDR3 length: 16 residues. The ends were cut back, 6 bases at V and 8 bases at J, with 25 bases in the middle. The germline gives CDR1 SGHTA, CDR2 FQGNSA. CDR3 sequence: CASSYSSDRTRGGYTF. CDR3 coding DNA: TGTGCCAGCAGTTATTCATCGGACAGAACGAGAGGCGGCTACACCTTC.

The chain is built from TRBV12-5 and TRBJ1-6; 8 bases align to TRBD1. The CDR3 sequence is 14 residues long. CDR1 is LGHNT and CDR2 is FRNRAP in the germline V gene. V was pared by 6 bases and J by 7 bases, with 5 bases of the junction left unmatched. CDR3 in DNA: TGTGCTAGTGGCCCCCAGGGGGCGAATTCACCCCTCCACTTT. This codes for CASGPQGANSPLHF. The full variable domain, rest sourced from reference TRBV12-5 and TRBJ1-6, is DARVTQTPRHKVTEMGQEVTMRCQPILGHNTVFWYRQTMMQGLELLAYFRNRAPLDDSGMPKDRFSAEMPDATLATLKIQPSEPRDSAVYFCASGPQGANSPLHFGNGTRLTVT.

The CDR3 DNA reads TGTGCCTGGATCCCAATGGTTCTATATGGCTACACCTTC. It encodes CAWIPMVLYGYTF. The rearrangement links TRBV30 to TRBJ1-2; no clear D. V lost 4 bases to trimming and J lost 5 bases, with 14 bases between them. Germline V gene data show CDR1 as GTSNPN and CDR2 as SVGIG (reference sequence). This CDR3 is 13 amino acids long. The whole variable domain, filled in from reference TRBV30 and TRBJ1-2, reads SQTIHQWPATLVQPVGSPLSLECTVEGTSNPNLYWYRQAAGRGLQLLFYSVGIGQISSEVPQNLSASRPQDRQFILSSKKLLLSDSGFYLCAWIPMVLYGYTFGSGTRLTVV.

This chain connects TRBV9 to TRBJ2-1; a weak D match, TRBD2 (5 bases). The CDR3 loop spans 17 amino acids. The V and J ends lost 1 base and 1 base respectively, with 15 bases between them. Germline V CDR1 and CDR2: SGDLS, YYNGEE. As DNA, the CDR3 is TGTGCCAGCAGCGTACCTGAGGGAGTCCCATCCTACAATGAGCAGTTCTTC. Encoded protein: CASSVPEGVPSYNEQFF.

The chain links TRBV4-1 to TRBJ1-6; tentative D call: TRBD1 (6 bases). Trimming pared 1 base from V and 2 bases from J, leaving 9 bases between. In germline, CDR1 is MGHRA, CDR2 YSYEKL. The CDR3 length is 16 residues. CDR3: CASSQVGAPYNSPLHF. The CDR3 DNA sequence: TGCGCCAGCAGCCAAGTGGGGGCACCCTATAATTCACCCCTCCACTTT.

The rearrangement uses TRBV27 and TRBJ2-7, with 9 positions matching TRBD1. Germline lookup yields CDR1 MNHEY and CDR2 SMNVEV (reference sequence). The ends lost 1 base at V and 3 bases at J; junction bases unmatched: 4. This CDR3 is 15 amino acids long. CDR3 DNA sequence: TGTGCCAGCAGTTTATTTGGACAGGGGCACTACGAGCAGTACTTC. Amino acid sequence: CASSLFGQGHYEQYF.

Here the CDR3 DNA reads TGTGCCTGGAGTGGCGGGGACAGGGGGCAAGAGACCCAGTACTTC. As protein: CAWSGGDRGQETQYF. The V call is TRBV30, the J call TRBJ2-5; 11 positions agree with TRBD1. Germline lookup yields CDR1 GTSNPN and CDR2 SVGIG (reference sequence). CDR3 length equals 15 residues. V lost 1 base and J lost 2; bases outside the gene matches: 3.

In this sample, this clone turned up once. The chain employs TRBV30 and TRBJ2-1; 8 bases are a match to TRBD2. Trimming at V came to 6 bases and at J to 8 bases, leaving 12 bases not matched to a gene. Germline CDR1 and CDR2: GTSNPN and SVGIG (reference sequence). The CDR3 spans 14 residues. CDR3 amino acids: CACLGLGWWDEQFF. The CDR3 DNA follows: TGTGCCTGTTTGGGACTAGGGTGGTGGGATGAGCAGTTCTTC.

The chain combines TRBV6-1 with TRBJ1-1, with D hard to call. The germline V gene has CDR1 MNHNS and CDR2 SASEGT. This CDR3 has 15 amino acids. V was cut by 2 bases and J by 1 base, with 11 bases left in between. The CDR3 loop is CASSELGRGNTEAFF. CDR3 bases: TGTGCCAGCAGTGAACTGGGCCGGGGGAACACTGAAGCTTTCTTT.

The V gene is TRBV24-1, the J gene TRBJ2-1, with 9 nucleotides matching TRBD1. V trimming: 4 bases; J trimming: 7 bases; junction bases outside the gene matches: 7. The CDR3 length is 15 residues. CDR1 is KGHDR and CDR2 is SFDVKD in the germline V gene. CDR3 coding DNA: TGTGCCACCAGTGACATCGGACAGGGGAGAAATGAGCAGTTCTTC. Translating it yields CATSDIGQGRNEQFF.

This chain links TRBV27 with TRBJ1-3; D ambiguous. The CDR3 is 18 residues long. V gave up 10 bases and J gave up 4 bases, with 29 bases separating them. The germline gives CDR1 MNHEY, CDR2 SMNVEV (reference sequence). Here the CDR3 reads CAIKTPRGSSPIGNTIYF. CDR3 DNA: TGTGCCATCAAAACCCCCCGGGGATCCTCTCCGATCGGAAACACCATATATTTT.